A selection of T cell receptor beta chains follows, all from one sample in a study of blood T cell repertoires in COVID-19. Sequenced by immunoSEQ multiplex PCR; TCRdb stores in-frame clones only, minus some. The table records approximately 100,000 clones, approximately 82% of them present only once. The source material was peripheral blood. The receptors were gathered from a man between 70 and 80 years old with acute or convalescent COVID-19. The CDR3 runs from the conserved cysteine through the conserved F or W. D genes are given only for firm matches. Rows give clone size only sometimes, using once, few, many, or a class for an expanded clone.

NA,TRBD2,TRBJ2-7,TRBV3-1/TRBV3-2,TGTGCCAGCAGCCAAGAAAAGCGGGGGTACGAGCAGTACTTC,CASSQEKRGYEQYF
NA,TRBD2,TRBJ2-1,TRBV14,TGTGCCAGCAGCCCTACTAGCGGCTCCTACAATGAGCAGTTCTTC,CASSPTSGSYNEQFF
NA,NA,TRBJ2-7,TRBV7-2,TGTGCCAGCAGCTTTCAGGGTCCCGAGCAGTACTTC,CASSFQGPEQYF
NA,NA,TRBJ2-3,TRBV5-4,TGTGCCAGCAGCGATCTGACAAGGGGTGTCACAGATACGCAGTATTTT,CASSDLTRGVTDTQYF
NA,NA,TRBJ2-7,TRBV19,TGTGCCAGTAGCATATACAGCGGCAGAACCTACGAGCAGTACTTC,CASSIYSGRTYEQYF
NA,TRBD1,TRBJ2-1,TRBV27,TGTGCCAGCAGACCGGGACAGGGGGTCGATGAGCAGTTCTTC,CASRPGQGVDEQFF
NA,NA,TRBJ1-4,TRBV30,TGTGCCTCCAGGGCACAGAAAAATGAAAAACTGTTTTTT,CASRAQKNEKLFF
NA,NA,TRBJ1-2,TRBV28,TGTGCCAGCAGTTCAGCAGAGCAGGGGTTCTATGGCTACACCTTC,CASSSAEQGFYGYTF
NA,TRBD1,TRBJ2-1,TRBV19,TGTGCCAGTAGTCCTAGGGACAGGGTGTTTCGGCAGTTCTTC,CASSPRDRVFRQFF
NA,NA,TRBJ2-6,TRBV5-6,TGTGCCAGCAGCCCTCCCTCTGGGGCCAACGTCCTGACTTTC,CASSPPSGANVLTF
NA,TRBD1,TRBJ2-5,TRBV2,TGTGCCAGCAGGGCACAGGGGGCCATACAAGAGACCCAGTACTTC,CASRAQGAIQETQYF
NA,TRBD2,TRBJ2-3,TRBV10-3,TGTGCCATCAGTGAGGCGGGAGGGCATGGAGATACGCAGTATTTT,CAISEAGGHGDTQYF
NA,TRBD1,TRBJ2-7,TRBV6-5,TGTGCCAGCAGTTGGGACAGTTTGGGCTCCTACGAGCAGTACTTC,CASSWDSLGSYEQYF
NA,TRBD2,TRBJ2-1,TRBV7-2,TGTGCCAGCAGCTTGGGACTAGCGGGATCTAATGAGCAGTTCTTC,CASSLGLAGSNEQFF
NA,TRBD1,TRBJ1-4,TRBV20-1,TGCAGTGCGAGTCACACAACAGGGGCAACTAATGAAAAACTGTTTTTT,CSASHTTGATNEKLFF
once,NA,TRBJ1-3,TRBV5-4,TGTGCCAGCAGCTTGGGAGGGTCGGTCGGAAACACCATATATTTT,CASSLGGSVGNTIYF
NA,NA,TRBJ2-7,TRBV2,TGTGCCAGCAGAGGACAGTCTCTGGTCGCGCAGTACTTC,CASRGQSLVAQYF
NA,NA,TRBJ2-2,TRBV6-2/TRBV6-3,TGTGCCAGCAGTTACGTCAGCGGAACCGGGGAGCTGTTTTTT,CASSYVSGTGELFF
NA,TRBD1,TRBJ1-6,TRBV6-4,TGTGCCAGCAGTCTAACAACAGGGGCTAATTCACCCCTCCACTTT,CASSLTTGANSPLHF
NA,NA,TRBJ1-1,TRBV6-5,TGTGCCAGCAGCGGCAGGGGGAACACTGAAGCTTTCTTT,CASSGRGNTEAFF
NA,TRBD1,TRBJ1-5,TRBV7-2,TGTGCCAGCAGCTTAACAGGGGATCAGCCCCAGCATTTT,CASSLTGDQPQHF
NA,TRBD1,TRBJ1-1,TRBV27,TGTGCCAGCAGAACAGGGGTGAGCACTGAAGCTTTCTTT,CASRTGVSTEAFF
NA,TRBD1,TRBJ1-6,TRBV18,TGTGCCAGCTCAGAGGACAGGGGTAATTCACCCCTCCACTTT,CASSEDRGNSPLHF
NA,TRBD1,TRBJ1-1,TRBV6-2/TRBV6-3,TGTGCCAGCAGTCGGGGACAGAGGAACACTGAAGCTTTCTTT,CASSRGQRNTEAFF
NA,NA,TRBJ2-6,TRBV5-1,TGCGCCAGCAGCTTTGACAGGGGGGCCAACGTCCTGACTTTC,CASSFDRGANVLTF
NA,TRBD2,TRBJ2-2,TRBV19,TGTGCCAGTAGGACACCGGGACTAGAAACCGGGGAGCTGTTTTTT,CASRTPGLETGELFF
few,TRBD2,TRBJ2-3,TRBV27,TGTGCCAGCAGCTTTCGGACTAGCGGGAACACAGATACGCAGTATTTT,CASSFRTSGNTDTQYF
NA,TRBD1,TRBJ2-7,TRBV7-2,TGTGCCAGCAGCTTTGGGACAGGGGGGCTCGGGTACTTC,CASSFGTGGLGYF
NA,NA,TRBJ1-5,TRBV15,TGTGCCACCAGCGCAGATTACAGGGCTAGCAATCAGCCCCAGCATTTT,CATSADYRASNQPQHF
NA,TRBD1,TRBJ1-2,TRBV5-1,TGCGCCAGCAGCGCGGGGGACAGGGGATCGTGGGGCTACACCTTC,CASSAGDRGSWGYTF
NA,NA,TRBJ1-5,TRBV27,TGTGCCAGCAGGGGGATAAGGGACAAAAGCAATCAGCCCCAGCATTTT,CASRGIRDKSNQPQHF
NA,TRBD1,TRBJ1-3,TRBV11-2,TGTGCCAGCAGCTTAGTAAGAACCGGGGACAGGACCATATATTTT,CASSLVRTGDRTIYF
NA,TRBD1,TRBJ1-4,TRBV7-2,TGTGCCAGCAGCCTACAGGGGGGCGGGGGAGCAACTAATGAAAAACTGTTTTTT,CASSLQGGGGATNEKLFF
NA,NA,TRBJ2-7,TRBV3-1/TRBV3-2,TGTGCCAGCAGCCAAGATATGTTCGAGCAGTACTTC,CASSQDMFEQYF
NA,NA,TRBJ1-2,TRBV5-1,TGCGCCAGCAGCCCGGACAAGAGCAACTATGGCTACACCTTC,CASSPDKSNYGYTF
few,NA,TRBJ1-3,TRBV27,TGTGCCAGCAGTTTTTCTTTCTCTGGAAACACCATATATTTT,CASSFSFSGNTIYF
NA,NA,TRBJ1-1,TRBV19,TGTGCCAGTAGATGGCACATGAACACTGAAGCTTTCTTT,CASRWHMNTEAFF
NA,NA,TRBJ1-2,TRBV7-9,TGTGCCAGCAGCTTACTCGAGGTGTCTAACTATGGCTACACCTTC,CASSLLEVSNYGYTF
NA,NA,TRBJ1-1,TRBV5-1,TGCGCCAGCAGCCCGCTTTCCTCACAGCCTCAGAACACTGAAGCTTTCTTT,CASSPLSSQPQNTEAFF
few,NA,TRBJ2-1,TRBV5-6,TGTGCCAGCAGCTCCCGTACCGGCGGGGAGCAGTTCTTC,CASSSRTGGEQFF
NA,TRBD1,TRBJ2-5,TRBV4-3,TGCGCCAGCAGTCAACCGGGACAGCCTGAGACCCAGTACTTC,CASSQPGQPETQYF
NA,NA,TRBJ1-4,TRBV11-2,TGTGCCAGCAGGTTCGGGGTTACGGATGAAAAACTGTTTTTT,CASRFGVTDEKLFF
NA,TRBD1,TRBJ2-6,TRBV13,TGTGCCAGCAGCTTAGAGTCCCGCCGGGACAGCAGCTTGGGGGTTAATGTCCTGACTTTC,CASSLESRRDSSLGVNVLTF
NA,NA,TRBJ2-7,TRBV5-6,TGTGCCAGCAGCTTGGTGACTACCCACGAGCAGTACTTC,CASSLVTTHEQYF
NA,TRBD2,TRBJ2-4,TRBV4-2,TGTGCCAGCAGCCAGACACTAGCGGGAGTTAACATTCAGTACTTC,CASSQTLAGVNIQYF
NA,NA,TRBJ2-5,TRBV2,TGTGCCAGCAAGGTTATGCGGGAGACCCAGTACTTC,CASKVMRETQYF
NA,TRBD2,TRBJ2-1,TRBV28,TGTGCCAGCAAAGATTTAGCGGGAGGGCCGGGTGAGCAGTTCTTC,CASKDLAGGPGEQFF
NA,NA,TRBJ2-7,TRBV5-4,TGTGCCAGCAGCCCGGGGACTGCCTTCCGGGAGCAGTACTTC,CASSPGTAFREQYF
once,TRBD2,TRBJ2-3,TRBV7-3,TGTGCCAGCAGTAAGCGGGGAGAGAGTGATACGCAGTATTTT,CASSKRGESDTQYF
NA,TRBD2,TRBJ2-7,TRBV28,TGTGCCAGCTCTTTACGACCGGGACTAGCGGGATTACTCTCCTACGAGCAGTACTTC,CASSLRPGLAGLLSYEQYF
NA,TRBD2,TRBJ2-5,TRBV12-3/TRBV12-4,TGTGCCAGCAGTTCCGGGGGGCAAGAGACCCAGTACTTC,CASSSGGQETQYF
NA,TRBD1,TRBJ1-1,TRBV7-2,TGTGCCAGCAGCCCCTGGGCAGGGGGCAGTAAGACTGAAGCTTTCTTT,CASSPWAGGSKTEAFF
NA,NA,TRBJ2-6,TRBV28,TGTGCCAGCAGTTTATTTACAGCTGGGGCCAACGTCCTGACTTTC,CASSLFTAGANVLTF
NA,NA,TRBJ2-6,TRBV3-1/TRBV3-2,TGTGCCAGCAGCCAAGTCTCGAGGATTGGGGCCAACGTCCTGACTTTC,CASSQVSRIGANVLTF